These T cell receptor beta chains were read from a single sample in a study of shared T cell receptors in the human thymus. The data were produced by immunoSEQ multiplex PCR, yet TCRdb's version contains in-frame clones alone and is incomplete. The sample records some 660,000 clones, 70% to 90% being singletons. Separately, the same data were catalogued under a study of human thymus T cells.

What was sequenced was thymocytes. The receptors here all came from a boy younger than two with a congenital heart defect. Each CDR3 is given with its conserved first and last residue. Fields, in order: D gene, clone size, J gene, V gene, CDR3 protein, CDR3 DNA. A D gene is named only where the DNA matches it firmly. Size is omitted from some rows. Given values are once, few, many or a class for expanded clones.

d_gene: .; abundance: .; j_gene: TRBJ2-2; v_gene: TRBV9; CDR3aa: CASSVGGDTGELFF; CDR3nt: TGTGCCAGCAGCGTAGGGGGCGACACCGGGGAGCTGTTTTTT
d_gene: TRBD1; abundance: .; j_gene: TRBJ1-1; v_gene: TRBV19; CDR3aa: CASTHLRGRCTEAFF; CDR3nt: TGTGCCAGTACCCACCTAAGGGGGCGATGCACTGAAGCTTTCTTT
d_gene: TRBD2; abundance: .; j_gene: TRBJ2-5; v_gene: TRBV30; CDR3aa: CAWSVPPAGGKETQYF; CDR3nt: TGTGCCTGGAGTGTACCCCCAGCGGGGGGAAAAGAGACCCAGTACTTC
d_gene: .; abundance: .; j_gene: TRBJ2-1; v_gene: TRBV27; CDR3aa: CASSSPGRCLGEQFF; CDR3nt: TGTGCCAGCAGTTCCCCCGGGAGATGCCTGGGTGAGCAGTTCTTC
d_gene: .; abundance: .; j_gene: TRBJ2-3; v_gene: TRBV5-1; CDR3aa: CASSLGATTAADTQYF; CDR3nt: TGCGCCAGCAGCTTGGGTGCGACTACCGCGGCGGATACGCAGTATTTT
d_gene: TRBD1; abundance: few; j_gene: TRBJ1-3; v_gene: TRBV14; CDR3aa: CASSPDREAGNTIYF; CDR3nt: TGTGCCAGCAGCCCGGACAGGGAGGCTGGAAACACCATATATTTT
d_gene: .; abundance: .; j_gene: TRBJ1-2; v_gene: TRBV7-2; CDR3aa: CATLPAALSGYTF; CDR3nt: TGTGCCACCCTGCCGGCGGCACTATCTGGCTACACCTTC
d_gene: TRBD1; abundance: .; j_gene: TRBJ2-1; v_gene: TRBV6-1; CDR3aa: CASSEATGTGEYNEQFF; CDR3nt: TGTGCCAGCAGTGAAGCAACGGGGACAGGGGAATACAATGAGCAGTTCTTC
d_gene: .; abundance: .; j_gene: TRBJ2-7; v_gene: TRBV28; CDR3aa: CASSFKGLPSYEQYF; CDR3nt: TGTGCCAGCAGTTTTAAGGGACTTCCCTCCTACGAGCAGTACTTC
d_gene: .; abundance: .; j_gene: TRBJ1-4; v_gene: TRBV6-1; CDR3aa: CASSERTESSTNEKLFF; CDR3nt: TGTGCCAGCAGCGAAAGGACAGAATCGTCAACTAATGAAAAACTGTTTTTT
d_gene: TRBD1; abundance: .; j_gene: TRBJ2-6; v_gene: TRBV29-1; CDR3aa: CSVEETGGSGANVLTF; CDR3nt: TGCAGCGTTGAGGAGACAGGGGGCTCTGGGGCCAACGTCCTGACTTTC
d_gene: TRBD1; abundance: .; j_gene: TRBJ2-1; v_gene: TRBV7-3; CDR3aa: CASSSRGTGKDNEQFF; CDR3nt: TGTGCCAGCAGCTCCAGAGGGACAGGGAAGGACAATGAGCAGTTCTTC
d_gene: .; abundance: few; j_gene: TRBJ1-1; v_gene: TRBV5-1; CDR3aa: CASSLASSNTEAFF; CDR3nt: TGCGCCAGCAGCTTAGCGAGTTCGAACACTGAAGCTTTCTTT
d_gene: .; abundance: once; j_gene: TRBJ2-3; v_gene: TRBV7-9; CDR3aa: CASRSLGRSTDTQYF; CDR3nt: TGTGCCAGCAGGTCCCTGGGGCGTAGCACAGATACGCAGTATTTT
d_gene: .; abundance: .; j_gene: TRBJ1-4; v_gene: TRBV29-1; CDR3aa: CSVDKTGSNEKLFF; CDR3nt: TGCAGCGTGGATAAGACAGGAAGCAATGAAAAACTGTTTTTT
d_gene: TRBD1; abundance: .; j_gene: TRBJ1-4; v_gene: TRBV28; CDR3aa: CASSRWDRAVNEKLFF; CDR3nt: TGTGCCAGCAGCCGATGGGACAGGGCGGTTAATGAAAAACTGTTTTTT
d_gene: TRBD1; abundance: .; j_gene: TRBJ1-1; v_gene: TRBV18; CDR3aa: CASSPSNRGTTLEAFF; CDR3nt: TGTGCCAGCTCACCATCCAACAGGGGGACCACCCTTGAAGCTTTCTTT
d_gene: .; abundance: .; j_gene: TRBJ2-2; v_gene: TRBV25-1; CDR3aa: CASSYNREGDGELFF; CDR3nt: TGTGCCAGCAGCTATAACAGGGAGGGTGACGGGGAGCTGTTTTTT
d_gene: TRBD2; abundance: .; j_gene: TRBJ2-6; v_gene: TRBV10-3; CDR3aa: CAVGSWREGTGANVLTF; CDR3nt: TGTGCCGTCGGGAGTTGGCGGGAGGGGACTGGGGCCAACGTCCTGACTTTC
d_gene: .; abundance: once; j_gene: TRBJ1-4; v_gene: TRBV30; CDR3aa: CAWTEGDVGEKLFF; CDR3nt: TGTGCCTGGACCGAGGGGGACGTCGGTGAAAAACTGTTTTTT
d_gene: .; abundance: .; j_gene: TRBJ2-3; v_gene: TRBV7-3; CDR3aa: CASSQVGGHTDTQYF; CDR3nt: TGTGCCAGCAGCCAGGTTGGGGGCCACACAGATACGCAGTATTTT
d_gene: TRBD1; abundance: .; j_gene: TRBJ2-7; v_gene: TRBV28; CDR3aa: CASSPGTVMFYEQYF; CDR3nt: TGTGCCAGCAGCCCCGGGACAGTGATGTTTTACGAGCAGTACTTC
d_gene: TRBD1; abundance: .; j_gene: TRBJ1-5; v_gene: TRBV18; CDR3aa: CASSPNSMTGGYQPQHF; CDR3nt: TGTGCCAGCTCACCCAACTCCATGACAGGGGGCTATCAGCCCCAGCATTTT
d_gene: TRBD1; abundance: .; j_gene: TRBJ1-5; v_gene: TRBV19; CDR3aa: CASSRTGGRNQPQHF; CDR3nt: TGTGCCAGTAGCCGAACAGGGGGCCGGAATCAGCCCCAGCATTTT
d_gene: TRBD1; abundance: .; j_gene: TRBJ1-5; v_gene: TRBV5-8; CDR3aa: CASSPGTGDYSNQPQHF; CDR3nt: TGTGCCAGCAGCCCTGGGACAGGAGATTATAGCAATCAGCCCCAGCATTTT
d_gene: TRBD2; abundance: .; j_gene: TRBJ2-7; v_gene: TRBV18; CDR3aa: CASSPRRQAGLAGPTYEQYF; CDR3nt: TGTGCCAGCTCACCACGGCGACAGGCGGGACTAGCGGGACCCACCTACGAGCAGTACTTC
d_gene: TRBD1; abundance: .; j_gene: TRBJ2-7; v_gene: TRBV28; CDR3aa: CASSPGQGTYEQYF; CDR3nt: TGTGCCAGCAGCCCGGGACAGGGAACGTACGAGCAGTACTTC
d_gene: TRBD2; abundance: few; j_gene: TRBJ2-7; v_gene: TRBV4-2; CDR3aa: CASSPSGTYEQYF; CDR3nt: TGTGCCAGCAGCCCCAGCGGGACCTACGAGCAGTACTTC
d_gene: .; abundance: .; j_gene: TRBJ2-5; v_gene: TRBV19; CDR3aa: CASRPGHIQETQYF; CDR3nt: TGTGCCAGTAGACCGGGACACATCCAAGAGACCCAGTACTTC
d_gene: .; abundance: .; j_gene: TRBJ2-1; v_gene: TRBV25-1; CDR3aa: CASSSSLGVSDEQFF; CDR3nt: TGTGCCAGCAGTTCCTCATTAGGAGTTAGCGATGAGCAGTTCTTC
d_gene: .; abundance: .; j_gene: TRBJ1-2; v_gene: TRBV7-6; CDR3aa: CASSPVAGGQAFFTF; CDR3nt: TGTGCCAGCAGCCCCGTCGCAGGAGGTCAGGCCTTCTTCACCTTC
d_gene: TRBD1; abundance: .; j_gene: TRBJ2-7; v_gene: TRBV11-2; CDR3aa: CASSLPRTGQIYEQYF; CDR3nt: TGTGCCAGCAGCTTACCACGGACAGGGCAAATCTACGAGCAGTACTTC
d_gene: .; abundance: .; j_gene: TRBJ1-2; v_gene: TRBV19; CDR3aa: CASSSRDTYGYTF; CDR3nt: TGTGCCAGTAGTAGCCGGGACACCTATGGCTACACCTTC
d_gene: TRBD1; abundance: .; j_gene: TRBJ2-5; v_gene: TRBV14; CDR3aa: CASSQVRTGWETQYF; CDR3nt: TGTGCCAGCAGCCAAGTCCGGACAGGGTGGGAGACCCAGTACTTC
d_gene: TRBD1; abundance: once; j_gene: TRBJ2-3; v_gene: TRBV5-1; CDR3aa: CASSLGCDRVFLPPDTQYF; CDR3nt: TGCGCCAGCAGCTTGGGATGCGACAGGGTTTTTTTGCCCCCAGATACGCAGTATTTT
d_gene: TRBD2; abundance: .; j_gene: TRBJ2-1; v_gene: TRBV5-8; CDR3aa: CASGPRGDYNEQFF; CDR3nt: TGTGCCAGCGGACCGCGGGGGGACTACAATGAGCAGTTCTTC
d_gene: .; abundance: .; j_gene: TRBJ1-1; v_gene: TRBV18; CDR3aa: CASSRNREWNTEAFF; CDR3nt: TGTGCCAGCTCACGAAACAGGGAGTGGAACACTGAAGCTTTCTTT
d_gene: .; abundance: few; j_gene: TRBJ1-2; v_gene: TRBV6-1; CDR3aa: CASRSTAKDGDGYTF; CDR3nt: TGTGCCAGCAGATCGACAGCCAAAGATGGTGACGGCTACACCTTC